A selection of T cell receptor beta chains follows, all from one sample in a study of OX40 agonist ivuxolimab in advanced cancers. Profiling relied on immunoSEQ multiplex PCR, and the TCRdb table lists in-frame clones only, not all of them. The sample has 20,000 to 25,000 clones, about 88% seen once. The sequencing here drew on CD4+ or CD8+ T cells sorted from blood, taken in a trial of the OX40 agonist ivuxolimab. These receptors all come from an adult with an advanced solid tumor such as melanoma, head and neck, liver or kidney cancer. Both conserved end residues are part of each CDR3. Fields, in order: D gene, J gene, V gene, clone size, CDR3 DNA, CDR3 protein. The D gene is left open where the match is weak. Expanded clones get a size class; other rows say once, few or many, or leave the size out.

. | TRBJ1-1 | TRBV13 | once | TGTGCCAGCAGCTTAGTAGAGAAAGGGACTGAAGCTTTCTTT | CASSLVEKGTEAFF
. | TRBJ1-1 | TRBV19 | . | TGTGCCAGTAGCGGTCCGGGACTCAAGTCTTCATACGAAGCTTTCTTT | CASSGPGLKSSYEAFF
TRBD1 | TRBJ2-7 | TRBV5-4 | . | TGTGCCAGCAGCTTCGACAGGGCCTACGAGCAGTACTTC | CASSFDRAYEQYF
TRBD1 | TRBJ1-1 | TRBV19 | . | TGTGCCAGCGAAAGGACAGGACTCGTGAACACTGAAGCTTTCTTT | CASERTGLVNTEAFF
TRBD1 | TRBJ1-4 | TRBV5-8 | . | TGTGCCAGCAGCTCCGGGACAGGGGGTGAAAAACTGTTTTTT | CASSSGTGGEKLFF
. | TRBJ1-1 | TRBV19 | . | TGTGCCAGTAGTTCACAGGGTGACACTGAAGCTTTCTTT | CASSSQGDTEAFF
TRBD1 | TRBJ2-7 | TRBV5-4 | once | TGTGCCAGCAGCGACCGGGACAGGGGAAGGTACGAGCAGTACTTC | CASSDRDRGRYEQYF
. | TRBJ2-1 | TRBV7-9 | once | TGTGCCAGCAGCTTAGCCATTTACAATGAGCAGTTCTTC | CASSLAIYNEQFF
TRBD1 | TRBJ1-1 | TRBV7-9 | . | TGTGCCAGCAGCTTGAGACAGGGATTGAACCGAGAAACTGAAGCTTTCTTT | CASSLRQGLNRETEAFF
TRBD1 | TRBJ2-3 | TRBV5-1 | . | TGCGCCAGCAGCATGACAGGGGGAACCACAGATACGCAGTATTTT | CASSMTGGTTDTQYF
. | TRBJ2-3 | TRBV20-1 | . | TGCAGTGCTAGTAAGGGGGGCTTGTATTTT | CSASKGGLYF
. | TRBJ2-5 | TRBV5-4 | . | TGTGCCAGCAGCTTGGGGAGGGCAGGACAAAGCCTACGAGAGACCCAGTACTTC | CASSLGRAGQSLRETQYF
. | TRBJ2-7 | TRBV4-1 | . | TGCGCCAGCAGCCAAGTTCCCTTATCCCAGACAGAATCCTACGAGCAGTACTTC | CASSQVPLSQTESYEQYF
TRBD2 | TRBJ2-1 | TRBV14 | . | TGTGCCAGCAGCCAAGCAACCGCGGGGGTGCTCAATGAGCAGTTCTTC | CASSQATAGVLNEQFF
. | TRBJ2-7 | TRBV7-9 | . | TGTGCCAGCAGCTTAGAAGGGGTCGGGGGCGAGCAGTACTTC | CASSLEGVGGEQYF
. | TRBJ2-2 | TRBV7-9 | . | TGTGCCAGCAGCTCGACAGATATCACCGGGGAGCTGTTTTTT | CASSSTDITGELFF
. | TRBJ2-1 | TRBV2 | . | TGTGCCAGCAGTGATGTCGTTGGGGGAGTACTAGTATACAATGAGCAGTTCTTC | CASSDVVGGVLVYNEQFF
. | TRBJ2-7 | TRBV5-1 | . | TGCGCCAGCAGCTTGGGATTTTCGGCTAGAGGCGACGAGCAGTACTTC | CASSLGFSARGDEQYF
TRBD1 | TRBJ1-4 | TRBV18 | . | TGTGCCAGCTCAGAAGCGGGACAGGGACATGAAAAACTGTTTTTT | CASSEAGQGHEKLFF
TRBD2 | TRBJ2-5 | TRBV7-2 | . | TGTGCCAGCAGCTTAGTAGCGCGGGAGGGGACCCAGTACTTC | CASSLVAREGTQYF
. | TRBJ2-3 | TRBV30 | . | TGTGCCTGGAGTCTAACTACCCACCTCTATGGGGATACGCAGTATTTT | CAWSLTTHLYGDTQYF
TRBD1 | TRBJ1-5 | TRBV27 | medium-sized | TGTGCCAGCAGCATTGACAGGGGGAGCAATCAGCCCCAGCATTTT | CASSIDRGSNQPQHF
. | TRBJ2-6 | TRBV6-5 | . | TGTGCCAGCAGTTCCGTCCTCTACTCTGGGGCCAACGTCCTGACTTTC | CASSSVLYSGANVLTF
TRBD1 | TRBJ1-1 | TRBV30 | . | TGTGCCTGGGCCCGACAGGGACTGAACACTGAAGCTTTCTTT | CAWARQGLNTEAFF
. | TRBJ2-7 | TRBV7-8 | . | TGTGCCAGCGGGGTGGGCGGGATATCCCACGAGCAGTACTTC | CASGVGGISHEQYF
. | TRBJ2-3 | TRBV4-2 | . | TGTGCCAGCAGCCAGATAACAGATACGCAGTATTTT | CASSQITDTQYF
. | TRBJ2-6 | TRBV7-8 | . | TGTGCCAGCAGCACCTACAGGTTCTCTGGGGCCAACGTCCTGACTTTC | CASSTYRFSGANVLTF
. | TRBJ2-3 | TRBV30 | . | TGTGCCTGTAGTTCAGATACGCAGTATTTT | CACSSDTQYF
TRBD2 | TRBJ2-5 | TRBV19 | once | TGTGCCAGTAAGCGGGGGGCCGGGGAGACCCAGTACTTC | CASKRGAGETQYF
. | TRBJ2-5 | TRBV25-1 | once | TGTGCCAGCAGTGATTTTCAGGGTCTGGGAGAGACCCAGTACTTC | CASSDFQGLGETQYF
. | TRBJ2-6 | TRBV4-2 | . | TGTGCCAGCAGCCAAGCTAACTCGGGGACAGGGGCCAACGTCCTGACTTTC | CASSQANSGTGANVLTF
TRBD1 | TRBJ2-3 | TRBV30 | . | TGTGCCTACAAGAAGGGACAGGGGGCAGGAACAGATACGCAGTATTTT | CAYKKGQGAGTDTQYF
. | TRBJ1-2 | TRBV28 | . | TGTGCCAGCAGCCGCGACGAAGGCTACACCTTC | CASSRDEGYTF
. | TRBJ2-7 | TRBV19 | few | TGTGCCAGTAGTTTCCGGAACGGAGCCTACGAGCAGTACTTC | CASSFRNGAYEQYF
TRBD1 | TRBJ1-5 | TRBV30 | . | TGTGCCTGGGGGACAGGGAGCAATCAGCCCCAGCATTTT | CAWGTGSNQPQHF
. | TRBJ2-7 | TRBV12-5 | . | TGTGCTAGTGGTTTGGTAGAGTCAGGGAGGTACGAGCAGTACTTC | CASGLVESGRYEQYF
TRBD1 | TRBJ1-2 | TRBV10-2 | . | TGCGCCAGCAGTGAGTCGACAGGGGGGGGGTATGGCTACACCTTC | CASSESTGGGYGYTF
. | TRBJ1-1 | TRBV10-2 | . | TGCGCCAGCGTTAGCTGGGGTGTTGAAGCTTTCTTT | CASVSWGVEAFF
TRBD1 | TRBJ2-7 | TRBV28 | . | TGTGCCAGCAGTCGACTTACAGGGGGGTACGAGCAGTACTTC | CASSRLTGGYEQYF
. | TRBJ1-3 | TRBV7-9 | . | TGTGCCAGCAGCGCAAGCTCTGGAAACACCATATATTTT | CASSASSGNTIYF
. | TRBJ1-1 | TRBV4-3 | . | TGCGCCAGCAGCCAAGACCCCAGGGGTACTGAAGCTTTCTTT | CASSQDPRGTEAFF
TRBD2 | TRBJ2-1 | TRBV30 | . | TGTGCCTGGAGTGTATTTTTGGGACTACAGTACAATGAGCAGTTCTTC | CAWSVFLGLQYNEQFF
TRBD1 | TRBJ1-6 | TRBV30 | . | TGTGCCTGGAGTGTCCAGGGGGCTAATTCACCCCTCCACTTT | CAWSVQGANSPLHF
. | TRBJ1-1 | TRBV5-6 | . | TGTGCCAGCAGCTTGTTCGACGGGTCTGAAGCTTTCTTT | CASSLFDGSEAFF
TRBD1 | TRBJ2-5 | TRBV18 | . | TGTGCCAGCTCACCACCGGAAGGGGGCGAGGAGACCCAGTACTTC | CASSPPEGGEETQYF
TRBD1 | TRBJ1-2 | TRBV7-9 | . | TGTGCCAGCAGCGCAGGAGTGACAGGGATGGATGGCTACACCTTC | CASSAGVTGMDGYTF
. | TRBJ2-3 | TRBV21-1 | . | TGTGCCAGCAGCCTCCGCTCTACAGTCATGCAAGATACGCAGTATTTT | CASSLRSTVMQDTQYF
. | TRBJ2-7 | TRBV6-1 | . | TGTGCCAGCAGTGCCGCCCCCGAGCGATCCTACGAGCAGTACTTC | CASSAAPERSYEQYF